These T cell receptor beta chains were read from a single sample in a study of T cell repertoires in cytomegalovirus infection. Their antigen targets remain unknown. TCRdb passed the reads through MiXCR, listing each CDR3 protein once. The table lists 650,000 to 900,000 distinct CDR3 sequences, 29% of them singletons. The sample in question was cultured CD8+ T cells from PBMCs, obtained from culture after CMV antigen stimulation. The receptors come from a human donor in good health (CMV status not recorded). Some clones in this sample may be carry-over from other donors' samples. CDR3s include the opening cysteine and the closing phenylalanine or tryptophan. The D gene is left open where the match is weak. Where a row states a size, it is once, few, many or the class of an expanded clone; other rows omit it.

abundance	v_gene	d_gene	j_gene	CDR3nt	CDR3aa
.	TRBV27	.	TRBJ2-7	TGTGCCAGCAGTTTACAGGGGCTAATAGGAACCTACGAGCAGTACTTC	CASSLQGLIGTYEQYF
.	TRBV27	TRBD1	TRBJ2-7	TGTGCCAGCAGCCACAGGGGGCGCGCCTACGAGCAGTACTTC	CASSHRGRAYEQYF
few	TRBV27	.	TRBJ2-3	TGTGCCAGCAGTTCTCTCCCGGGTACAGATACGCAGTATTTT	CASSSLPGTDTQYF
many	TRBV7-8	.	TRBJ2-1	TGTGCCAGCAGCTTAGATAGTATCGGCAGGGTCCCTGACAATGAGCAGTTCTTC	CASSLDSIGRVPDNEQFF
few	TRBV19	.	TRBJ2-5	TGTGCCAGTAGTAAACTAGAAGGAGAGACCCAGTACTTC	CASSKLEGETQYF
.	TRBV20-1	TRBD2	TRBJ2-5	TGCAGTGCTGGTGGACTAGCGGCCCAAGAGACCCAGTACTTC	CSAGGLAAQETQYF
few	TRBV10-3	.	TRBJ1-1	TGTGCCATCAGAATGGACAGGAACACTGAAGCTTTCTTT	CAIRMDRNTEAFF
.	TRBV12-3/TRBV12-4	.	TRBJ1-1	TGTGCCAGCAGTTTCCAAACGCACTCTGAAGCTTTCTTT	CASSFQTHSEAFF
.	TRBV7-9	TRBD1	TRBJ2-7	TGTGCCAGCAGCCCCGGGGAGGGGACAGGGGAGAACGAGCAGTACTTC	CASSPGEGTGENEQYF
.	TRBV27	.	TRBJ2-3	TGTGCCAGCAGTTGGTGGGGTCAGCCCCAGTATTTT	CASSWWGQPQYF
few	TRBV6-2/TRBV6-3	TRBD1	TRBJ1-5	TGTGCCAGCAGTGTTAAAGACAGGGGACCGGGTCAGCCCCAGCATTTT	CASSVKDRGPGQPQHF
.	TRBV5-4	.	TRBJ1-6	TGTGCCAGCAGCTTGAACAGTCTTGGTTCACCCCTCCACTTT	CASSLNSLGSPLHF
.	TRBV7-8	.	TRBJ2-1	TGTGCCAGCAGCTTCGGTGTAGGGGAGCAGTTCTTC	CASSFGVGEQFF
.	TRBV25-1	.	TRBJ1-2	TGTGCCAGCAGTGAAGACGTACTGAGGGGCTCTAACTATGGCTACACCTTC	CASSEDVLRGSNYGYTF
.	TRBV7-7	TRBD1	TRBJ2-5	TGTGCTAGCACCAAAGGCCCAGGGGGCCAAGAGACCCAGTACTTC	CASTKGPGGQETQYF
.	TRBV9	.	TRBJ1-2	TGTGCCAGCAGCGTCCTAGGGTGGGGCTACACCTTC	CASSVLGWGYTF
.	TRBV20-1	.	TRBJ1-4	TGCAGTGCTAGAGGCATCACGGGACGGACTAATGAAAAACTGTTTTTT	CSARGITGRTNEKLFF
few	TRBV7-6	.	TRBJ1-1	TGTGCCAGCAGCCAATGGGGACGGATGAACACTGAAGCTTTCTTT	CASSQWGRMNTEAFF
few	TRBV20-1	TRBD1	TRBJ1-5	TGCAGTGCTAGAGATTCCCTTGACAGGGACCAAAAAAGCCAGCATTTT	CSARDSLDRDQKSQHF
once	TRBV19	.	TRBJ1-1	TGTGCCACCAGAGGGGCTGGGACTGAAGCTTTCTTT	CATRGAGTEAFF
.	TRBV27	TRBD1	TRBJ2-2	TGTGCCAGCAGTTTATGGGACAGGGGGCTAGGGGAGCTGTTTTTT	CASSLWDRGLGELFF
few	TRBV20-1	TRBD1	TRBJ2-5	TGCAGTGCAACGACAGGGGGCAGGCAAGAGACCCAGTACTTC	CSATTGGRQETQYF
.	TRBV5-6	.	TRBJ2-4	TGTGCCAGCAGCTTGGAAGGAGGAAACATTCAGTACTTC	CASSLEGGNIQYF
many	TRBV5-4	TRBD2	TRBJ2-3	TGTGCCAGCAGCCCTACGGGACTACGCACAGATACGCAGTATTTT	CASSPTGLRTDTQYF
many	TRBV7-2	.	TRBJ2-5	TGTGCCAGCAGCCTGTACAGGAGCCAAGAGACCCAGTACTTC	CASSLYRSQETQYF
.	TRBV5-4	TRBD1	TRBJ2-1	TGTGCCAGCAGCAAAGGACAGGGACAATACAATGAGCAGTTCTTC	CASSKGQGQYNEQFF
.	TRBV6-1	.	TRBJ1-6	TGTGCCAGCAGTGAAGTTTTCTTGAGCTCCTATAATTCACCCCTCCACTTT	CASSEVFLSSYNSPLHF
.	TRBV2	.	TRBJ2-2	TGTGCCAGCACCCGGGGTGTCGGGGAGCTGTTTTTT	CASTRGVGELFF
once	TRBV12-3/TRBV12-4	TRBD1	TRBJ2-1	TGTGCCAGCGCCCGGGACAGGGGGTCTGAGCAGTTCTTC	CASARDRGSEQFF
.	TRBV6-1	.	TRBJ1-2	TGTGCCAGCAGTGAAGACATGGCAGGGGCGTATGGCTACACCTTC	CASSEDMAGAYGYTF
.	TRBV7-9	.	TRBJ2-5	TGTGCCAGCAGGTCCGGACTCCACCAAGAGACCCAGTACTTC	CASRSGLHQETQYF
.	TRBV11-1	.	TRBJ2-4	TGTGCCAGCAGCTGGCGGGACGTACAAAACATTCAGTACTTC	CASSWRDVQNIQYF
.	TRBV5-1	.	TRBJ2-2	TGCGCCAGCAGCTATGAGGGCCCGAACACCGGGGAGCTGTTTTTT	CASSYEGPNTGELFF
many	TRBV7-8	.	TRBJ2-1	TGTGCCAGCAACCTGGGGCTGCGCGGTGAGCAGTTCTTC	CASNLGLRGEQFF
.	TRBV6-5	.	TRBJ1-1	TGTGCCAGCAGCCATACCTCAGGGAAGGAAGCTGAAGCTTTCTTT	CASSHTSGKEAEAFF
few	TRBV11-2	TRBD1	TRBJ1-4	TGTGCCAGCAGCTTAGGGACAGGGCTCCTCGAACGAGGAGAAAAACTGTTTTTT	CASSLGTGLLERGEKLFF
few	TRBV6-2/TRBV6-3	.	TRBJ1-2	TGTGCCAGCAGTTACACGAGGCGCGGGTACTATGGCTACACCTTC	CASSYTRRGYYGYTF
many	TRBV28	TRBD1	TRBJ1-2	TGTGCCAGCAGTTTAACGAGTCGGACCGGGACAGGGGGTACCTATGGCTACACCTTC	CASSLTSRTGTGGTYGYTF
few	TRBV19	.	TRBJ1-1	TGTGCCTCCAGGGGTGGATGGGACACTGAAGCTTTCTTT	CASRGGWDTEAFF
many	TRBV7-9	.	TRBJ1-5	TGTGCCAGCAGCCCATGGGGTAGCAATCAGCCCCAGCATTTT	CASSPWGSNQPQHF
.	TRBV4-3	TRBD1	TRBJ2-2	TGCGCCAGCAGCCCAGTTACAGGGGGCGCAGGCACCGGGGAGCTGTTTTTT	CASSPVTGGAGTGELFF
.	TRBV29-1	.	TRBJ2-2	TGCAGCGTTGCGACTGCAGACACCGGGGAGCTGTTTTTT	CSVATADTGELFF
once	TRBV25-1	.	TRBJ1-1	TGTGCCACCGGGATGAACACTGAAGCTTTCTTT	CATGMNTEAFF
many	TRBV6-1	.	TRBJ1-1	TGTGCCAGCAGCGGGGGGCCGACTGAAGCTTTCTTT	CASSGGPTEAFF
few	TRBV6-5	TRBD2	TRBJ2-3	TGTGCCAGCAGTTACTCGGCCGGGGGGGCAACAGATACGCAGTATTTT	CASSYSAGGATDTQYF
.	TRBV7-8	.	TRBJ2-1	TGTGCCAGCAGCGCAGCCGGGACGTCCTCCTACAATGAGCAGTTCTTC	CASSAAGTSSYNEQFF
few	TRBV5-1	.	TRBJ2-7	TGCGCCAGCAGCTCGTATTCCGGGACAATAAAGAACTACGAGCAGTACTTC	CASSSYSGTIKNYEQYF
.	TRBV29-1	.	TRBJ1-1	TGCAGCGTTCTTGACACTGAAGCTTTCTTT	CSVLDTEAFF